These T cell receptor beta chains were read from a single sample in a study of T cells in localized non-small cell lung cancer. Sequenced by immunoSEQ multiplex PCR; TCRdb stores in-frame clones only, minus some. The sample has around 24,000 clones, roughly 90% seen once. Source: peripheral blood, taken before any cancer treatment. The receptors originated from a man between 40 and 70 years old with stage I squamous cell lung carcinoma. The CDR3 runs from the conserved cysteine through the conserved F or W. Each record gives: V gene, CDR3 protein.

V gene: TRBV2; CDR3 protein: CASRIDSTGEKLFF
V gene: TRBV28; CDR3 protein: CASSLGTLTPDTQYF
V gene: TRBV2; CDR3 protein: CASSEIWVFF
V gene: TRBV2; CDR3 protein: CASSVAGEEEQFF
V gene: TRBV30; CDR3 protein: CAWRQAGLVYEQYF
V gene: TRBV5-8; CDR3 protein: CASSSGQYNSPLHF
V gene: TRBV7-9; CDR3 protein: CASSPSRDRGMETQYF
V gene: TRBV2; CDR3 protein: CASSKTGELFF
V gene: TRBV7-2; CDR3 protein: CASSSKTSGIYNEQFF
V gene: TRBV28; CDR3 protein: CASSLGGGGFYEQYF
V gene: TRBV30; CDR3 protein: CAWSVGGGVDTQYF
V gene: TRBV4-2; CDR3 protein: CASSQAQGAISAFF
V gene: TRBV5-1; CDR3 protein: CASSSQGASDTEAFF
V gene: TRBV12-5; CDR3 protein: CASGSPGTEGYTF
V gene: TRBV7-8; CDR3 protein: CASSLILAGGRDTQYF
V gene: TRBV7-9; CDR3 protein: CASSPGQGNTIYF
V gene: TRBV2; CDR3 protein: CASSESGTGANVLTF
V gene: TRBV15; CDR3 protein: CATSRGFRLRNTEAFF
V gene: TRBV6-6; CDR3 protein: CASSWLDMEGGYTF
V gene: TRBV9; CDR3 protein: CASSVGTSGLETQYF
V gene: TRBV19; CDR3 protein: CASSISGDSSVYGYTF
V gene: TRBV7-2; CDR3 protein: CASSREGSGHQPQHF
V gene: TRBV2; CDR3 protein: CASSELGPEAFF
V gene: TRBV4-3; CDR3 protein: CASSQDRSWDEQFF
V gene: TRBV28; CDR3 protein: CASSPTGAQPQHF
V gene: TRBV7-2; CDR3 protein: CASSWTGRGTEAFF
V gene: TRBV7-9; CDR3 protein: CASSGPGRYEQFF
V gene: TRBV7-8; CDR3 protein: CASSSLVNTEAFF
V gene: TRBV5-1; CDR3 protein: CASSLTGTGGQETQYF
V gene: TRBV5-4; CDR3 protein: CASSLLLGTGINEQFF
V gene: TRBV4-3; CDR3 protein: CASSQESPRWGNTGELFF
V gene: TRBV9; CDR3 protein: CASSVTGMGYNEQFF
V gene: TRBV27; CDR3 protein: CASRGTGRGQPQHF
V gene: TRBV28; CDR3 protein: CASSSIQGVRTDTQYF
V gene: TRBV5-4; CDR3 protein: CASSANQGYGNTIYF
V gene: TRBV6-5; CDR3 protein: CASSPGGRLNTEAFF
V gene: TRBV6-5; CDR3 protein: CASSSLGPHQPQHF
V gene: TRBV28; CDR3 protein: CASTLRQGPDSPLHF
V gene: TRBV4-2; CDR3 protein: CASSQAWDYPAQDTQYF
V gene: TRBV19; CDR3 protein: CASSMKGRGYNEQFF
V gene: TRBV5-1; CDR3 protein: CASSFRQGAGYTF
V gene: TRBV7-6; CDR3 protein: CASSSTSANTGELFF
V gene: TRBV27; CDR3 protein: CASSRVRDSTDTQYF
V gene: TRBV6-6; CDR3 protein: CASRVGRENTEAFF
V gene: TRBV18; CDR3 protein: CASSPARVGELFF
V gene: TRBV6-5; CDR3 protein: CASSYSIGTGRTEAFF
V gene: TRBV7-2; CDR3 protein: CASGPIKVSEAFF
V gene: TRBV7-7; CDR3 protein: CASSSQTGSETQYF
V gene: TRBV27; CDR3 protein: CASSLFPRNKGLNEQFF
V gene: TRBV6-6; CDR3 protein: CASSSGGARNSPLHF
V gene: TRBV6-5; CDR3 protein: CASSYEGTDYGYTF
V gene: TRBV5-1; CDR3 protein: CASSSRHSTDTQYF
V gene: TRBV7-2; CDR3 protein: CASSLAGHPGTQYF